This T cell receptor (beta chain) was captured in a study of cytomegalovirus exposure and HLA in healthy donors. The V and J ends lost 7 bases and 4 bases, in that order; junction bases with no gene match: 11. The CDR3 has 15 residues. Looked up from germline, CDR1 is LNHDA and CDR2 is SQIVND (reference sequence). Researchers ran the PCR with 60 Vbeta and 13 Jbeta primers. This table comes from immunoSEQ multiplex PCR, and its TCRdb copy is limited to in-frame clones, with some not included. The sample includes 150,000 to 200,000 clones, 70% to 80% of them seen just once. The chain carries TRBV19 and TRBJ1-2, with 8 bases fitting TRBD1. Sequenced material: PBMCs. This TCR derives from a man aged 18 to 29 in good health and CMV-seronegative. This chain's CDR3 is CASIPTDRGAYGYTF. CDR3 nucleotide sequence: TGTGCCAGTATCCCAACCGACAGGGGCGCCTATGGCTACACCTTC.